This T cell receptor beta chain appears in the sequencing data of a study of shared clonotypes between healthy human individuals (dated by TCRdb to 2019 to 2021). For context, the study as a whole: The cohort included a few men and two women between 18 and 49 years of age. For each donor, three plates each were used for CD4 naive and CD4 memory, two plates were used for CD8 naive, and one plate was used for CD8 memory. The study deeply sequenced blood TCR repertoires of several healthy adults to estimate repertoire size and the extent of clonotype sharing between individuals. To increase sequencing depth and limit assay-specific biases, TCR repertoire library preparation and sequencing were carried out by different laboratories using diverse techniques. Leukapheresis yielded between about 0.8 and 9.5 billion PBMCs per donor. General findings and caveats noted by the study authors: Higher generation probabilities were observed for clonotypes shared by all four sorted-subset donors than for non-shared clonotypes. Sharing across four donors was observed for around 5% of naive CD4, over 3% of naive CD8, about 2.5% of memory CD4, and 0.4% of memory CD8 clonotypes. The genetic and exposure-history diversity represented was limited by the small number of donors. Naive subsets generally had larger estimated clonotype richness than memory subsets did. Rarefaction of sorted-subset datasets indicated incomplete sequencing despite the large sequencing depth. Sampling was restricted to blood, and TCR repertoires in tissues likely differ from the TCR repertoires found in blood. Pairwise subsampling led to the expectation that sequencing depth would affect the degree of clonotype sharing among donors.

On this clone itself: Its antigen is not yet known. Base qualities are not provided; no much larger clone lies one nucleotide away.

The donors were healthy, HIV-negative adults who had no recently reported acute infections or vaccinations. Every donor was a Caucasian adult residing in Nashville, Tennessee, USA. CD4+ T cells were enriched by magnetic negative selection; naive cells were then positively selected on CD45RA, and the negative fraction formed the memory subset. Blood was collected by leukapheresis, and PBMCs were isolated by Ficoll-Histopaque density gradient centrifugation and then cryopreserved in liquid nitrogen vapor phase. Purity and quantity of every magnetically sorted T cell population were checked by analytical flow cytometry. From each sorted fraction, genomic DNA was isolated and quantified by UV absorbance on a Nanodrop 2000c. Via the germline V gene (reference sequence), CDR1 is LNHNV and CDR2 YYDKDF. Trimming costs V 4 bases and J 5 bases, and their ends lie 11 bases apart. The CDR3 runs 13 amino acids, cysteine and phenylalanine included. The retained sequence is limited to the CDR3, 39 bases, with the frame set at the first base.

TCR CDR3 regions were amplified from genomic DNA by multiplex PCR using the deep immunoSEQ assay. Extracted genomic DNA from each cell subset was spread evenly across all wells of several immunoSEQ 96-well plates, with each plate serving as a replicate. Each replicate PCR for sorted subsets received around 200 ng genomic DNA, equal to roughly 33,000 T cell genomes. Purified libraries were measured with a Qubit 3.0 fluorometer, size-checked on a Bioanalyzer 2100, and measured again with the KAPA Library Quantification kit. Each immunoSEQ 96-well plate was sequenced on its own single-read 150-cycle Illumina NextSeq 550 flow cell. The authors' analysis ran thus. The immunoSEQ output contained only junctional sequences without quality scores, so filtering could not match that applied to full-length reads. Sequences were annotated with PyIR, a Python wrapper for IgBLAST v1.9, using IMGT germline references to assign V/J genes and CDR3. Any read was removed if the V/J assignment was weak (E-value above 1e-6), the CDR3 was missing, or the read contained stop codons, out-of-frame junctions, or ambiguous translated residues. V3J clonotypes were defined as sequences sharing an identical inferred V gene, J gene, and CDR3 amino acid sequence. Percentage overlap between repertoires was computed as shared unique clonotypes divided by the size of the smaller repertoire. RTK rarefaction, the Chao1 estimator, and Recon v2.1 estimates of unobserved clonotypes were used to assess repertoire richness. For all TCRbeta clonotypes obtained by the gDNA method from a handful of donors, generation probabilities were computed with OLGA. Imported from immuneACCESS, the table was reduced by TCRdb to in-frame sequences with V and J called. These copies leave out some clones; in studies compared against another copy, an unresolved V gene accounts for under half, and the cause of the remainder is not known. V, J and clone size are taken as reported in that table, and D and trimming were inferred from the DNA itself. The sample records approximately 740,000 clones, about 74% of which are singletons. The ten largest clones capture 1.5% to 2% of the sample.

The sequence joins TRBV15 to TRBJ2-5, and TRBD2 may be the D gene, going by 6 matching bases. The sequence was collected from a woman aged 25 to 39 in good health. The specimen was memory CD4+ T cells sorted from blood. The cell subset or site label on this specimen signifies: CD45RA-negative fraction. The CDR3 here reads CATSIRERETQYF. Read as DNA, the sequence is TGTGCCACCAGCATCCGGGAGAGGGAGACCCAGTACTTC.